These 29 T cell receptor beta chains originate from one sample sequenced in a study of CD8 T cells in ankylosing spondylitis (dated by TCRdb to about 2017). Libraries came from 5' RACE. The run used an Illumina HiSeq 2500. The public reads were run again by TCRdb, first through fastp at Q25 and then through MiXCR, and only productive beta chains were kept. Entries that share a CDR3 protein sequence are merged under the most common genes and DNA. The sample data list around 99,000 distinct CDR3 sequences, and about 8.8% of these were observed just once. The top ten constitute 4% to 5.5% of the sample. The sequencing sample was made of blood, either unsorted or a sorted T cell fraction (not recorded which). The receptors originated from a male donor with ankylosing spondylitis or in good health (not recorded which).

J is TRBJ2-1 and V is TRBV3-1; TRBD2 matches at 15 bases. The CDR3 has 18 residues. The trim removed 0 bases at V and 1 base at J, leaving 1 base unmatched. Germline V gene data show CDR1 as LGHDT and CDR2 as YNNKEL (reference sequence). The CDR3 is CASSQEGLAGGSYNEQFF. CDR3 DNA: TGTGCCAGCAGCCAAGAGGGACTAGCGGGGGGTTCCTACAATGAGCAGTTCTTC.

This clonotype was picked up many times. The rearrangement links TRBV6-5 to TRBJ2-7, with 13 bases matching TRBD2. CDR1 and CDR2 from the germline V gene are MNHEY and SVGAGI. Trimming took 4 bases from V and 0 from J; bases not matched to a gene: 6. The CDR3 is 17 amino acids. CDR3 sequence reads: CASSSGLAGVFSYEQYF. CDR3 coding DNA: TGTGCCAGCAGTTCCGGACTAGCGGGGGTATTCTCCTACGAGCAGTACTTC.

This clonotype has at least ten counts. The J gene is TRBJ1-1, the V gene TRBV5-1; perhaps TRBD1 as D (6 bases). This CDR3 spans 14 amino acids. CDR1 SGHRS and CDR2 YFSETQ come from the germline V gene. V was cut by 3 bases and J by 4 bases, with 13 bases left in between. The CDR3 coding sequence is TGCGCCAGCAGCTATCAGGGGCAGAGCACTGAAGCTTTCTTT. It codes for CASSYQGQSTEAFF. Complete variable domain (other parts from reference TRBV5-1 and TRBJ1-1): KAGVTQTPRYLIKTRGQQVTLSCSPISGHRSVSWYQQTPGQGLQFLFEYFSETQRNKGNFPGRFSGRQFSNSRSEMNVSTLELGDSALYLCASSYQGQSTEAFFGQGTRLTVV.

This clonotype has at least ten counts. The V call is TRBV6-5, the J call TRBJ2-5; 12 nucleotides align to TRBD2. Germline V gene data show CDR1 as MNHEY and CDR2 as SVGAGI. Losses at the gene ends were 4 bases for V and 5 bases for J; bases not matched to a gene: 5. The CDR3 loop spans 15 amino acids. The CDR3 DNA reads as TGTGCCAGCAGTTCTAGCGGGGGGGCCTTGGAGACCCAGTACTTC. As protein: CASSSSGGALETQYF.

The CDR3 reads CSVEGGQGNTDTQYF. The CDR3 DNA is TGCAGCGTTGAGGGTGGACAGGGAAACACAGATACGCAGTATTTT. The genes are TRBV29-1 and TRBJ2-3, with 8 bases matching TRBD1. This CDR3 has 15 amino acids. Trimming took 3 bases from V and 2 from J; bases not matched to a gene: 7. CDR1 is SQVTM and CDR2 is ANQGSEA in the germline V gene.

This sequence joins TRBV11-3 and TRBJ2-7; 7 bases align to TRBD2. V shed 7 bases, J shed 2 bases, and the junction held 5 bases outside the gene matches. The length of the CDR3 is 13 residues. Germline loops: CDR1 SGHNT, CDR2 YENEEA. The CDR3 is CASNGLDPYEQYF. The CDR3, as DNA: TGTGCCAGCAACGGACTAGACCCCTACGAGCAGTACTTC.

This clonotype was found many times. The J gene is TRBJ2-7, the V gene TRBV27; weak D call: TRBD2 (6 bases). Trimming removed 10 bases at V and 3 bases at J, with 13 bases between. From germline, CDR1 is MNHEY and CDR2 SMNVEV (reference sequence). This CDR3 region has 12 residues. CDR3 residues: CATRRVDYEQYF. CDR3 DNA: TGTGCCACCCGGAGGGTAGACTACGAGCAGTACTTC.

This clonotype was seen repeatedly, ten times or more. The chain combines TRBV20-1 with TRBJ1-2; no firm D call. Trimming cost V 0 bases and J 8 bases, with 16 bases left between them. The V gene's germline CDR1 is DFQATT and CDR2 SNEGSKA (reference sequence). The CDR3 extends over 14 amino acids. The CDR3 protein is CSARELQAVGGYTF. CDR3 in DNA: TGCAGTGCTAGAGAGCTCCAGGCGGTGGGAGGCTACACCTTC.

The chain has TRBV2 and TRBJ2-3, with TRBD2 matching over 12 bases. The germline CDR1 and CDR2 sequences are SNHLY and FYNNEI. The ends lost 8 bases at V and 8 bases at J; junction bases unmatched: 11. CDR3 length: 15 amino acids. The CDR3 loop reads CASCPSGGAAATQYF. CDR3 nucleotides: TGTGCCAGCTGCCCTAGCGGGGGGGCAGCAGCTACGCAGTATTTT.

This clonotype came up many times. This sequence joins TRBV30 and TRBJ1-2; no firm D call. The germline V gene encodes CDR1 GTSNPN and CDR2 SVGIG (reference sequence). V was clipped by 0 bases and J by 8 bases, with 7 bases between them. The CDR3 is made up of 11 amino acids. This CDR3 is CAWSVSSGYTF. As DNA, the CDR3 is TGTGCCTGGAGTGTTTCTTCCGGCTACACCTTC.

This clonotype was counted at least ten times. The V gene is TRBV20-1, the J gene TRBJ2-7; D may be TRBD1 (6 bases). There are 14 residues in the CDR3. V shed 3 bases and J shed 3 bases, with 15 bases lying between them. The germline V gene encodes CDR1 DFQATT and CDR2 SNEGSKA (reference sequence). CDR3 amino acids: CSASFQGHSYEQYF. Written as DNA, the CDR3 is TGCAGTGCTAGTTTTCAGGGGCATAGCTACGAGCAGTACTTC.

This clonotype was found a few times. V usage is TRBV7-2 and J usage is TRBJ2-7; 8 positions match TRBD2. The CDR3 has 14 residues. Germline CDR1 SGHTA, CDR2 FQGNSA. J lost 3 bases, V lost 5 bases, and 6 bases had no gene match. Here the CDR3 DNA reads TGTGCCAGCAGCCCCCAGCGGGGGAGCTACGAGCAGTACTTC. Its protein product is CASSPQRGSYEQYF.

The chain couples TRBV7-9 to TRBJ2-1, with 11 bases matching TRBD1. V shed 3 bases and J 9 bases; nucleotides not matched to a gene: 4. CDR1 and CDR2 (germline): SEHNR, FQNEAQ (reference sequence). CDR3 length equals 14 residues. The DNA for the CDR3 is TGTGCCAGCAGCTTGACCGGGACAGGGGGTGAGCAGTTCTTC. Translating it yields CASSLTGTGGEQFF.

This clonotype was recorded at least ten times. The V and J genes are TRBV2 and TRBJ1-5; D remains unclear. The germline V gene has CDR1 SNHLY and CDR2 FYNNEI. This CDR3 contains 13 residues. Trimming removed 7 bases at V and 0 bases at J, with 7 bases between. CDR3 coding DNA: TGTGCCAGCAACCAGAATAGCAATCAGCCCCAGCATTTT. Amino acid sequence: CASNQNSNQPQHF. The complete variable domain, with remaining parts taken from reference TRBV2 and TRBJ1-5, reads EPEVTQTPSHQVTQMGQEVILRCVPISNHLYFYWYRQILGQKVEFLVSFYNNEISEKSEIFDDQFSVERPDGSNFTLKIRSTKLEDSAMYFCASNQNSNQPQHFGDGTRLSIL.

This clonotype was seen ten or more times. The chain employs TRBV29-1 and TRBJ1-1, with 7 bases identical to TRBD1. CDR3 length: 11 residues. Losses at the gene ends were 1 base for V and 12 bases for J; bases not matched to a gene: 5. Germline CDR1 and CDR2: SQVTM and ANQGSEA. The CDR3 DNA reads as TGCAGCGTTGAAGGGAAGGGGGCTACTTTCTTT. Translation gives CSVEGKGATFF.

This clonotype was detected many times. This sequence joins TRBV5-1 and TRBJ2-7; D possibly uses TRBD1 or TRBD2 (6 bases each). Germline CDR1 reads SGHRS; CDR2 reads YFSETQ. This CDR3 comprises 15 residues. Trimming cost V 0 bases and J 0 bases, with 10 bases left between them. The CDR3, as DNA: TGCGCCAGCAGCTTGGAGCCGGGGGCCTCCTACGAGCAGTACTTC. Translated, it gives CASSLEPGASYEQYF. The variable domain in full, with the rest retrieved from reference TRBV5-1 and TRBJ2-7, is KAGVTQTPRYLIKTRGQQVTLSCSPISGHRSVSWYQQTPGQGLQFLFEYFSETQRNKGNFPGRFSGRQFSNSRSEMNVSTLELGDSALYLCASSLEPGASYEQYFGPGTRLTVT.

At least ten counts were recorded for this clonotype. The rearrangement links TRBV7-6 to TRBJ2-3; D gene unclear. CDR1 SGHVS and CDR2 FNYEAQ come from the germline V gene. The CDR3 sequence is 15 residues long. Trimming removed 1 base from V and 6 bases from J, with 14 bases in between. CDR3 amino acids: CASSLGSPSADTQYF. DNA of the CDR3: TGTGCCAGCAGCTTAGGTTCCCCCTCGGCCGATACGCAGTATTTT.

This clonotype has at least ten counts. The chain combines TRBV2 with TRBJ2-1, with a possible D match to TRBD2 (5 bases). The CDR3 extends over 16 amino acids. With 3 bases removed from V and 0 bases from J, the gap between germline ends came to 12 bases. The germline gives CDR1 SNHLY, CDR2 FYNNEI. The CDR3 here is CASSDSGESSYNEQFF. The CDR3 nucleotides read TGTGCCAGCAGTGATTCCGGGGAAAGCTCCTACAATGAGCAGTTCTTC.

There are many counts of this clonotype. The rearrangement uses TRBV20-1 and TRBJ1-6; 8 nucleotides match TRBD1. Trimming cost V 3 bases and J 8 bases; bases outside gene matches: 6. The CDR3 extends over 14 amino acids. The V gene's germline CDR1 is DFQATT and CDR2 SNEGSKA (reference sequence). DNA for the CDR3: TGCAGTGCTAGTGCAGGGGGCAGGTATTCACCCCTCCACTTT. Its protein is CSASAGGRYSPLHF.

This clonotype was observed once. Mismatch with germline at one junction end may stem from a read error. This chain links TRBV27 with TRBJ1-1; perhaps TRBD1 as D (5 bases). The germline CDR1 and CDR2 sequences are MNHEY and SMNVEV (reference sequence). There are 16 residues in the CDR3. The CDR3 here is CVSSLTASYMNTEAFF. In DNA, the CDR3 is TGTGTCAGCAGTTTGACAGCGAGTTATATGAACACTGAAGCTTTCTTT.

In regard to this clonotype: This may be a read error: a much more frequent sequence differs by one nucleotide. The rearrangement links TRBV28 to TRBJ2-1; D is perhaps TRBD1 (7 bases). Germline values: CDR1 MDHEN, CDR2 SYDVKM. V shed 3 bases and J shed 4 bases, with 10 bases lying between them. The CDR3 is 14 amino acids. CDR3 sequence reads: CASSLAGQYNEQFF. CDR3 coding DNA: TGTGCCAGCAGTTTGGCGGGACAGTACAATGAGCAGTTCTTC.

The table lists this clonotype with many counts. V is TRBV21-1 and J is TRBJ2-7. TRBV21-1 is listed as a pseudogene. This CDR3 is 14 amino acids long. The CDR3 DNA reads TGTGCCAGCAGCAAAGTCCGTGGCCCCCACGAGCAGTACTTC. This gives the protein CASSKVRGPHEQYF.

This clonotype was counted at least ten times. The rearrangement uses TRBV5-1 and TRBJ2-1; unclear D gene. In germline, CDR1 is SGHRS, CDR2 YFSETQ. Trimming removed 3 bases at V and 0 bases at J, with 10 bases between. The CDR3 has 15 residues. CDR3 nucleotides: TGCGCCAGCAGCTCTATGACAAGCTCCTACAATGAGCAGTTCTTC. Translated: CASSSMTSSYNEQFF. Variable domain in full (rest from reference TRBV5-1 and TRBJ2-1): KAGVTQTPRYLIKTRGQQVTLSCSPISGHRSVSWYQQTPGQGLQFLFEYFSETQRNKGNFPGRFSGRQFSNSRSEMNVSTLELGDSALYLCASSSMTSSYNEQFFGPGTRLTVL.

This clonotype was found many times. The CDR3 coding sequence is TGTGCCAGCAGGTCAAGAGGGCTAGCCCAAGAGACCCAGTACTTC. It yields the protein CASRSRGLAQETQYF. This chain uses TRBV2 with TRBJ2-5, with a possible D match to TRBD2 (5 bases). Trimming left V 6 bases short and J 1 base short, with 15 bases between. The CDR3 covers 15 residues. Germline values: CDR1 SNHLY, CDR2 FYNNEI.

This clonotype has more than one count but fewer than ten. The chain is built from TRBV11-1 and TRBJ1-3; D is possibly TRBD1 (5 bases). The germline V gene has CDR1 SGHAT and CDR2 FQDESV (reference sequence). The CDR3 spans 18 residues. The V end lost 5 bases, the J end lost 0 bases, and 20 bases lay between the germline ends. DNA of the CDR3: TGTGCCAGCAGCCCTCTAGGCCGGGGGTCTTACTCTGGAAACACCATATATTTT. It yields the protein CASSPLGRGSYSGNTIYF.

There are many counts of this clonotype. The gene calls are TRBV5-1 and TRBJ2-1, with 10 bases lining up with TRBD1. V shed 5 bases, J shed 3 bases, and the junction held 5 bases outside the gene matches. CDR1 is SGHRS and CDR2 is YFSETQ in the germline V gene. The CDR3 length is 15 residues. CDR3 sequence: CASSRTGGFYNEQFF. The CDR3 DNA reads as TGCGCCAGCAGTCGGACAGGGGGGTTCTACAATGAGCAGTTCTTC.

This clonotype has only a few counts. The genes are TRBV3-1 and TRBJ2-5; a weak D match, TRBD2 (6 bases). Germline values: CDR1 LGHDT, CDR2 YNNKEL (reference sequence). Trimming cost V 4 bases and J 0 bases, with 18 bases left between them. The CDR3 totals 17 residues. The CDR3 bases are TGTGCCAGCAGCCCCGCCCGGGAGAAGGACTACCAAGAGACCCAGTACTTC. It translates to CASSPAREKDYQETQYF.

In this sample, this clonotype turned up many times. As DNA, the CDR3 is TGTGCCAGCAGTTTAGGGGGGTATAACACTGAAGCTTTCTTT. This sequence encodes CASSLGGYNTEAFF. This chain connects TRBV12-3 or TRBV12-4 to TRBJ1-1; possible D gene TRBD1, 5 bases. Trimming took 1 base from V and 2 from J, leaving 8 bases between them. The CDR3 has 14 amino acids.

This clonotype was seen repeatedly, ten times or more. The V and J genes are TRBV4-2 and TRBJ1-3; D remains unclear. V was trimmed by 4 bases and J by 3 bases, leaving 16 bases between them. The CDR3 has 16 residues. Per the germline V gene, CDR1 is LGHNA and CDR2 is YNFKEQ. The CDR3 bases are TGTGCCAGCAGCCCAGCCGAACGAGGCGGTGGAAACACCATATATTTT. This encodes CASSPAERGGGNTIYF.